This T cell receptor beta chain was retrieved from a study of cytomegalovirus exposure and HLA in healthy donors (dated by TCRdb to 2017 to 2019). With respect to the entire study: According to a later analysis, one platform produced both the approximately 110 validation repertoires and the roughly 660 repertoires of the first cohort. The study aimed to test whether cataloging public T cell receptors could reveal signatures of past pathogen exposure. Besides the first cohort of roughly 660 subjects, a separate validation cohort made up of 120 different subjects was used. The study combined high-throughput TCR immunosequencing, statistical association of individual TCRs with disease status, and machine learning to predict cytomegalovirus infection status.

A few counts support this clone. Its binding antigen is unknown. Per-base qualities were not stored, and no clone one base away is much larger. V is clipped by 1 base and J by 3 bases, and the sequence between their germline boundaries is 7 bases long. The CDR3 measures 13 amino acids from cysteine to phenylalanine. CDR3 DNA only is kept here, 39 bases in frame from base 1. In the germline V gene, CDR1 corresponds to SGHTA and CDR2 to FQGNSA. Receptor amplification or capture employed the immunoSEQ multiplex PCR assay. In the authors' own workflow: A statistical classification framework was built to diagnose cytomegalovirus status from the catalog of TCR beta chain sequences. The clones in this table, taken by TCRdb from immuneACCESS, are in-frame only. Not every clone is retained; where verified, under half of the shortfall comes from an unresolved V gene, and the cause of the rest is unknown. V and J calls and clone size are those listed in that table; D and trimming were worked out from the DNA. The sample records under 250,000 clones, roughly 90% of which are singletons. The top ten hold 12% of the sample.

The donors were included in the validation cohort of 90 to 150 subjects, a group kept apart from the roughly 730-subject first cohort. General study outcomes and caveats: According to the authors, the approach could potentially be generalized to other disease states and immunological phenotypes. In vitro tests confirmed that a few of the cytomegalovirus-associated TCR beta chains recognize cytomegalovirus antigens. A later analysis found that TCRs clustered in the first cohort also tended to co-occur in the roughly 120 validation repertoires, with approximately 95% of cluster scores above 0. Across donors, most TCR sequences were observed very rarely, whereas some public TCRs were present in many individuals. A later analysis lacked HLA typing for the validation cohort, so it scored co-occurrence in that cohort across all 120 or so repertoires. In both the original and validation cohorts, the classifier was reported to diagnose cytomegalovirus status with high specificity and sensitivity. In the study, roughly 160 TCR beta chains were listed as associated with cytomegalovirus.

Rearrangement joined TRBV7-2 to TRBJ2-7; confidence is insufficient to name the D gene. Sequenced sample: PBMCs. This receptor was taken from a man aged 18 to 30 in good health and CMV-seropositive. The CDR3 amino acid sequence is: CASSLDGRYEQYF. The nucleotides read TGTGCCAGCAGCTTAGATGGTCGCTACGAGCAGTACTTC.